These 12 T cell receptor beta chains were sequenced from one sample in a study of blood T cells in healthy people across ages. Primed by a sample-barcoded 5' primer and a J-beta primer mix, a second PCR proceeded for roughly 6 to 12 cycles. TCRdb itself ran the 5' RACE reads through MiXCR, one entry per CDR3 protein. The sample includes about a million distinct CDR3 sequences, approximately 49% seen only once; the top ten take over 10%. Sequencing input: blood. These receptor sequences come from a man aged 25 to 40 in good health.

The chain carries TRBV7-7 and TRBJ2-5, with D uncertain. The J call may be in error: the DNA end matches TRBJ2-1 better. The germline V gene has CDR1 SSHAT and CDR2 FNYEAQ (reference sequence). This CDR3 has 15 amino acids. The CDR3 sequence is CASSLGPVVGETQFF. CDR3 bases: TGTGCCAGCAGCTTAGGGCCAGTTGTGGGCGAGACCCAGTTCTTC.

The rearrangement uses TRBV29-1 and TRBJ2-5; the D gene is possibly TRBD1 (5 bases). The DNA end favors TRBJ2-7, so the J call may be wrong. Germline values: CDR1 SQVTM, CDR2 ANQGSEA. This CDR3 comprises 12 residues. CDR3 sequence: CSVELTVNEQYF. The CDR3 bases are TGCAGCGTTGAACTGACAGTTAACGAGCAGTACTTC.

CDR3 DNA sequence: TGTGCCAGCAGCCGAGAAAGGGGATCGATGGGCACAGATACGCAGTATTTT. This sequence encodes CASSRERGSMGTDTQYF. The rearrangement links TRBV3-1 to TRBJ2-3, with D maybe TRBD1 (5 bases). In germline, CDR1 is LGHDT, CDR2 YNNKEL (reference sequence). V lost 4 bases, J lost 1 base, and 18 bases lay in between. This CDR3 comprises 17 residues.

This clonotype was observed a handful of times. The chain links TRBV6-6 to TRBJ2-7; TRBD1 might be the D (7 bases). V lost 6 bases to trimming and J lost 4 bases, with 16 bases between them. CDR3 length: 14 amino acids. Germline CDR1 reads MNHNY; CDR2 reads SVGAGI (reference sequence). CDR3 in amino acids: CASSHQTGTYEQYF. DNA of the CDR3: TGTGCCAGCAGCCATCAGACAGGGACTTACGAGCAGTACTTC.

This chain connects TRBV6-2 or TRBV6-3 to TRBJ2-1; TRBD2 matches at 8 bases. Germline CDR1 MNHEY, CDR2 SVGEGT. The V segment lost 0 bases and the J segment 8 bases; nucleotides outside the gene matches: 9. The CDR3 has 16 residues. The CDR3 nucleotides read TGTGCCAGCAGTTACTCGGGGACTAGAGTCATCGATGAGCAGTTCTTC. Its translation: CASSYSGTRVIDEQFF.

A single count supports this clonotype. The V gene is TRBV20-1, the J gene TRBJ2-4; D uncertain. The CDR3 totals 11 residues. Germline V gives CDR1 DFQATT, CDR2 SNEGSKA (reference sequence). Trimming stripped 5 bases from V and 9 bases from J, with 11 bases between. The CDR3 protein is CSAPVLGIQYF. DNA for the CDR3: TGCAGTGCTCCCGTCCTAGGCATTCAGTACTTC.

This clonotype was counted only a few times. The chain is built from TRBV7-9 and TRBJ2-7; the D is unclear. The germline gives CDR1 SEHNR, CDR2 FQNEAQ (reference sequence). The CDR3 loop spans 11 amino acids. V lost 5 bases and J lost 3, with 5 bases in between. The CDR3 protein is CASSILYEQYF. The CDR3 nucleotides read TGTGCCAGCAGCATCCTCTACGAGCAGTACTTC. Combining the CDR3 with reference TRBV7-9 and TRBJ2-7 gives the whole variable domain DTGVSQNPRHKITKRGQNVTFRCDPISEHNRLYWYRQTLGQGPEFLTYFQNEAQLEKSRLLSDRFSAERPKGSFSTLEIQRTEQGDSAMYLCASSILYEQYFGPGTRLTVT.

The sample holds a few counts of this clonotype. This chain links TRBV7-2 with TRBJ2-1; D possibly corresponds to TRBD2 (7 bases). The CDR3 is 19 residues long. Germline CDR1 reads SGHTA; CDR2 reads FQGNSA. V was pared by 1 base and J by 0 bases, with 19 bases between. The CDR3 sequence: CASSLVVWGGPSSYNEQFF. CDR3 bases: TGTGCCAGCAGCTTAGTAGTGTGGGGGGGCCCCAGCTCCTACAATGAGCAGTTCTTC.

The chain is built from TRBV12-3 or TRBV12-4 and TRBJ1-6; D ambiguous. Trimming stripped 11 bases from V and 7 bases from J, with 12 bases between. The CDR3 extends over 12 amino acids. The CDR3 sequence is CARPCGNSPLHF. The DNA for the CDR3 is TGTGCCCGACCGTGCGGGAATTCACCCCTCCACTTT.

The chain couples TRBV6-1 to TRBJ2-7; D is possibly TRBD1 (6 bases). The last part of the DNA fits TRBJ2-5 better; the J call may be wrong. CDR1 is MNHNS, CDR2 SASEGT, per germline. This CDR3 contains 14 residues. The CDR3 is CASSGSRGGETQYF. In DNA form, the CDR3 reads TGTGCCAGCTCAGGAAGCAGGGGTGGGGAGACCCAGTACTTC.

This CDR3 reads CSVEKNLYEQYF. The CDR3 bases are TGCAGCGTTGAGAAAAACCTCTACGAGCAGTACTTC. V is TRBV29-1 and J is TRBJ2-7; no firm D call. The CDR3 consists of 12 residues. With 3 bases removed from V and 3 bases from J, the gap between germline ends came to 9 bases. Per the germline V gene, CDR1 is SQVTM and CDR2 is ANQGSEA.

At least ten counts were recorded for this clonotype. This chain uses TRBV12-3 or TRBV12-4 with TRBJ2-7; D perhaps matches TRBD2 (6 bases). The CDR3 spans 14 residues. Trimming removed 3 bases from V and 2 bases from J, with 11 bases in between. The CDR3 is CASSFRLGPYEQYF. CDR3 sequence (DNA): TGTGCCAGCAGTTTTAGACTAGGACCCTACGAGCAGTACTTC.